This T cell receptor (beta chain) derives from a study of cytomegalovirus exposure and HLA in healthy donors. CDR3 length: 12 residues. Germline lookup yields CDR1 SQVTM and CDR2 ANQGSEA. Trimming removed 3 bases from V and 3 bases from J, with 8 bases in between. Primers included in the PCR were 60 Vbeta and 13 Jbeta primers. Produced via immunoSEQ multiplex PCR; TCRdb's table is partial and in-frame only. The table has 130,000 or so clones, around 67% seen once. The sequencing sample was made of PBMCs. The chain uses TRBV29-1 and TRBJ2-5, with D perhaps TRBD1 (5 bases). The clonotype was recovered from a woman aged 40 to 50 in good health and CMV-seropositive. DNA for the CDR3: TGCAGCGTTGATGTAGGGGAAGAGACCCAGTACTTC. It is translated as CSVDVGEETQYF.